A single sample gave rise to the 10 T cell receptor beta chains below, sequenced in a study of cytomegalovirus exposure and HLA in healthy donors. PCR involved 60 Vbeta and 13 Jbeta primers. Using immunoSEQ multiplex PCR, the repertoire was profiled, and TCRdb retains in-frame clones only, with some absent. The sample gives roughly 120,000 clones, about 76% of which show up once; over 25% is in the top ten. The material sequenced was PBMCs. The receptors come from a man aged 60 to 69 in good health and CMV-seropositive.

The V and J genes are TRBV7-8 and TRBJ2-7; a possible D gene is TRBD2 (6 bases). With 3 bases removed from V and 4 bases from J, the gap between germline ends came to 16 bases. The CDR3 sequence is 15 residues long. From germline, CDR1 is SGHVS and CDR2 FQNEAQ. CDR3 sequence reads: CASSFTGTLPYEQYF. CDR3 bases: TGTGCCAGCAGCTTTACCGGGACTCTACCTTACGAGCAGTACTTC.

The CDR3 is CASSFQGQGLNTGELFF. The CDR3 DNA reads TGTGCCAGCAGCTTTCAGGGGCAGGGATTGAACACCGGGGAGCTGTTTTTT. The chain has TRBV5-6 and TRBJ2-2, with D tentatively TRBD1 (6 bases). CDR1 is SGHDT, CDR2 YYEEEE, per germline. The CDR3 extends over 17 amino acids. Trimming cost V 2 bases and J 1 base, with 15 bases left between them.

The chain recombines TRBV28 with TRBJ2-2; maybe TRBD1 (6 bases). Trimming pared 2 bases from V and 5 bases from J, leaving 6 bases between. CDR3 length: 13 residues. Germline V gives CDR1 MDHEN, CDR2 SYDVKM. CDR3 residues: CASSLRGTGELFF. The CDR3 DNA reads TGTGCCAGCAGTTTAAGGGGGACCGGGGAGCTGTTTTTT.

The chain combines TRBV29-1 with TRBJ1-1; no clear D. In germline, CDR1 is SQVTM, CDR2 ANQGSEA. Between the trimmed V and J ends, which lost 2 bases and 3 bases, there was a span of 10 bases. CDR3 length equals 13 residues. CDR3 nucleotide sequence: TGCAGCGTTGAACCAGCAGGTTACACTGAAGCTTTCTTT. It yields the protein CSVEPAGYTEAFF.

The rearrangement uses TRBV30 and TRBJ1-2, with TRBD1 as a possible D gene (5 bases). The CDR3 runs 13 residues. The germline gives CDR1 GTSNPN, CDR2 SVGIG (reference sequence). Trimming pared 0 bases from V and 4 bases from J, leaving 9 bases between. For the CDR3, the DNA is TGTGCCTGGAGTGTGGGGCACGGCTATGGCTACACCTTC. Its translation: CAWSVGHGYGYTF.

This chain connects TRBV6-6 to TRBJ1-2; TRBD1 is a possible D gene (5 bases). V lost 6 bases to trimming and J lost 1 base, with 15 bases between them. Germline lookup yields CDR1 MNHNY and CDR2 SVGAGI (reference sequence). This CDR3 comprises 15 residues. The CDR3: CASSPGSGVNYGYTF. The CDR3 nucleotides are TGTGCCAGCAGCCCGGGCTCGGGGGTTAACTATGGCTACACCTTC.

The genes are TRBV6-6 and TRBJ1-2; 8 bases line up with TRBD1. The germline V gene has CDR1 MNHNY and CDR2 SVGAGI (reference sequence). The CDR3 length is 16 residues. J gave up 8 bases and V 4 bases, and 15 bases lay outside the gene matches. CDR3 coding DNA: TGTGCCAGCAGTTCTCGAGGAGTCAGGACAGGGCGCGGCTACACCTTC. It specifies CASSSRGVRTGRGYTF.

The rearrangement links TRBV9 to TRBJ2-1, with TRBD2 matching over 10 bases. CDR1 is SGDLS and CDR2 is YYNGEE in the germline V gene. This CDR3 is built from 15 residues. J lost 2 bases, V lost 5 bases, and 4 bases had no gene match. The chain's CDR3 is CASSTGLAAYNEQFF. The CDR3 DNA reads TGTGCCAGCAGTACAGGACTAGCGGCCTACAATGAGCAGTTCTTC. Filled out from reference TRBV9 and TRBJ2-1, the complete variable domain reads DSGVTQTPKHLITATGQRVTLRCSPRSGDLSVYWYQQSLDQGLQFLIQYYNGEERAKGNILERFSAQQFPDLHSELNLSSLELGDSALYFCASSTGLAAYNEQFFGPGTRLTVL.

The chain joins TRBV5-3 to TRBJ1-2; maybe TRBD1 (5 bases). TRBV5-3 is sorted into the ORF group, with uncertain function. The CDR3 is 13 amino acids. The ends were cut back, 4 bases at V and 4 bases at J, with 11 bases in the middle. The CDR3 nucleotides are TGTGCCAGAAGCCAGACAGTGGCCTATGGCTACACCTTC. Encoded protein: CARSQTVAYGYTF.

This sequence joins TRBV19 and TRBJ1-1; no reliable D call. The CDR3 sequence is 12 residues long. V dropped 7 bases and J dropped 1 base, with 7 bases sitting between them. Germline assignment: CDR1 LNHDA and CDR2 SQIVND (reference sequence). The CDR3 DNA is TGTGCCAGTAACTCGGGGAACACTGAAGCTTTCTTT. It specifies CASNSGNTEAFF.